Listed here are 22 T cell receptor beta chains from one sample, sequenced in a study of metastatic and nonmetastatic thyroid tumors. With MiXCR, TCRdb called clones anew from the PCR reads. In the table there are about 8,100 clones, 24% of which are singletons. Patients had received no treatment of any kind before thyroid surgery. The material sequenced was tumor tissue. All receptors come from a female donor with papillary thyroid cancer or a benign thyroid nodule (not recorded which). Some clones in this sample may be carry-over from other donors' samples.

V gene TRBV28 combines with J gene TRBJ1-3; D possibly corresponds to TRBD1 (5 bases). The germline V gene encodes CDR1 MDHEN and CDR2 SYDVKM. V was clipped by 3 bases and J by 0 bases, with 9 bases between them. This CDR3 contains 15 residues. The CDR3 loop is CASSLGVFSGNTIYF. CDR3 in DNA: TGTGCCAGCAGTTTGGGGGTCTTCTCTGGAAACACCATATATTTT. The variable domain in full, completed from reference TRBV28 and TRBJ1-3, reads DVKVTQSSRYLVKRTGEKVFLECVQDMDHENMFWYRQDPGLGLRLIYFSYDVKMKEKGDIPEGYSVSREKKERFSLILESASTNQTSMYLCASSLGVFSGNTIYFGEGSWLTVV.

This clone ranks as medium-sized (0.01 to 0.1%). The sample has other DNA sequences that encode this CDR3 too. CDR3 sequence: CASTLQSTDTQYF. Here the CDR3 DNA reads TGTGCCAGCACCCTACAAAGCACAGATACGCAGTATTTT. The rearrangement links TRBV6-2 or TRBV6-3 to TRBJ2-3; D is uncertain. Per germline, CDR1 MNHEY and CDR2 SVGEGT. The V end lost 7 bases, the J end lost 0 bases, and 8 bases lay between the germline ends. CDR3 length: 13 amino acids.

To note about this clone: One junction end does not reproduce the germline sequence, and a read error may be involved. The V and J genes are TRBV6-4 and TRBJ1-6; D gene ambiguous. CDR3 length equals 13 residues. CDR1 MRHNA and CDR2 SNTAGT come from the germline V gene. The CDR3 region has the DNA TGTGCCTGCAGTGAGGAGGGCCAATCACCCCTCCACTTT. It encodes CACSEEGQSPLHF.

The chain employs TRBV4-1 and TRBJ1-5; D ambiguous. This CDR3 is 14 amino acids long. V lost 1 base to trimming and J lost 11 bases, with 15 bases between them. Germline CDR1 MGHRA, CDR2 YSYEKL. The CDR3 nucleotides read TGCGCCAGCAGCCAAGCCGAGGGTGCTCCGGCCCAGCATTTT. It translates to CASSQAEGAPAQHF.

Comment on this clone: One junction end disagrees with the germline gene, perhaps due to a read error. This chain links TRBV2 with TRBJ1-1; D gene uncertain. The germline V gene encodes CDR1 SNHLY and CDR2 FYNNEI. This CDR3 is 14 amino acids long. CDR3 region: CVSRPDSSNTESFF. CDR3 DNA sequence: TGTGTCAGCAGGCCCGATAGTTCGAACACTGAATCTTTCTTT.

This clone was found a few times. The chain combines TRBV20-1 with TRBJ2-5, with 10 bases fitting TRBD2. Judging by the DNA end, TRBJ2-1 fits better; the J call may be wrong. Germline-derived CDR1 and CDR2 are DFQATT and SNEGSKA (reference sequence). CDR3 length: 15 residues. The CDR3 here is CSAGIRASGSDEQFF. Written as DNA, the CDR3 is TGCAGTGCGGGCATCAGGGCTAGCGGGAGTGATGAGCAGTTCTTC.

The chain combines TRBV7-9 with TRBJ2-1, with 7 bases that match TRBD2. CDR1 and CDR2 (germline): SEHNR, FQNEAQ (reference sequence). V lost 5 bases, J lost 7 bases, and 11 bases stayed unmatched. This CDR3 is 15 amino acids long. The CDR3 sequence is CASSQLGGWLNEQFF. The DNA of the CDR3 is TGTGCCAGCAGCCAGCTGGGGGGGTGGTTAAATGAGCAGTTCTTC.

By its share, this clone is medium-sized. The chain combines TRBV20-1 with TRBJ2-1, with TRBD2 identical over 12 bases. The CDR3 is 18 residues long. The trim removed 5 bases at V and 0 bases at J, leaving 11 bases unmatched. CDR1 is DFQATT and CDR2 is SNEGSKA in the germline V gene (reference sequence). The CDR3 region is CSAAPSGRAGISYNEQFF. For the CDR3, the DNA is TGCAGTGCTGCTCCTAGCGGGAGGGCCGGAATCTCCTACAATGAGCAGTTCTTC.

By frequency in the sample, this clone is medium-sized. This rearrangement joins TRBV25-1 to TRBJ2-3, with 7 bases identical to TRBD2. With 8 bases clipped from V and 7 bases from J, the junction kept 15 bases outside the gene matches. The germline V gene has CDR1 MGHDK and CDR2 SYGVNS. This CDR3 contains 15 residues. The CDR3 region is CASGDAGRGSYTQYF. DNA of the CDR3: TGTGCCAGCGGCGACGCGGGGCGGGGGTCCTATACGCAGTATTTT.

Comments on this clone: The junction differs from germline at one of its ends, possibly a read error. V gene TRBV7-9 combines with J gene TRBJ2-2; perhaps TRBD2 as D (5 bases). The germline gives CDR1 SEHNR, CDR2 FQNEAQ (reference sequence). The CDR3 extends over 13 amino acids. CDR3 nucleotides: TGTGCCAGCAGCTTACCAGACACCGGGGAGCGGTATTTT. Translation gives CASSLPDTGERYF.

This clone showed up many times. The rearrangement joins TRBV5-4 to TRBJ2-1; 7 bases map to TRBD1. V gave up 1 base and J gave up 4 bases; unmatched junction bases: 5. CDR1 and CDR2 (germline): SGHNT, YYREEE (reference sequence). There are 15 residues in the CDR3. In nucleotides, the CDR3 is TGTGCCAGCAGCTTGCGAATGGGACAGTACAATGAGCAGTTCTTC. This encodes CASSLRMGQYNEQFF.

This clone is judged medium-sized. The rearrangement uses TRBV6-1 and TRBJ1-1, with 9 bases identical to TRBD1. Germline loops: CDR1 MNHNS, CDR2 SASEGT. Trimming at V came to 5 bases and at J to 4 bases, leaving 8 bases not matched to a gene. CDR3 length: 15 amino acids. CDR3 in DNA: TGTGCCAGCAGTTCTCAACAGGGGGCGGGCACTGAAGCTTTCTTT. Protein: CASSSQQGAGTEAFF.

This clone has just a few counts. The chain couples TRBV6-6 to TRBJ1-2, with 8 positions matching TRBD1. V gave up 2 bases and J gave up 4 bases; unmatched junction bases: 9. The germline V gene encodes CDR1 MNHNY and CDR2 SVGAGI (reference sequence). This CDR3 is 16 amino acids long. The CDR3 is CASSYRRDRPPYGYTF. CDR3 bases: TGTGCCAGCAGTTACCGGAGGGACAGGCCTCCCTATGGCTACACCTTC.

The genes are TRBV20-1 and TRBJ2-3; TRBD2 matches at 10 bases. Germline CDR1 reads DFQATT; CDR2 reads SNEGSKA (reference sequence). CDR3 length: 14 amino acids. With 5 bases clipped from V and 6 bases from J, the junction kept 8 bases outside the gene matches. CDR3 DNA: TGCAGTGCTTCTAGCGGGGGTAGTGGGGATACGCAGTATTTT. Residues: CSASSGGSGDTQYF.

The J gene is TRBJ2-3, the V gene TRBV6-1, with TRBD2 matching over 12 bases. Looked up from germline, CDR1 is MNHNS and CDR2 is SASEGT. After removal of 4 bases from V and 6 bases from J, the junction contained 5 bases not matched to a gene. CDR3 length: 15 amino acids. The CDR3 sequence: CASSGLAGGQDTQYF. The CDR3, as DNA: TGTGCCAGCAGTGGGCTAGCGGGGGGGCAGGATACGCAGTATTTT.

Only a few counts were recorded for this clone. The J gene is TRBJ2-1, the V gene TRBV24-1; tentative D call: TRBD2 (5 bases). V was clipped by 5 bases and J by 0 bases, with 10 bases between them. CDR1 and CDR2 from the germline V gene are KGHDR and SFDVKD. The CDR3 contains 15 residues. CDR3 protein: CATSASSGSYNEQFF. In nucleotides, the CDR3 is TGTGCCACCAGTGCTTCGAGCGGCTCCTACAATGAGCAGTTCTTC.

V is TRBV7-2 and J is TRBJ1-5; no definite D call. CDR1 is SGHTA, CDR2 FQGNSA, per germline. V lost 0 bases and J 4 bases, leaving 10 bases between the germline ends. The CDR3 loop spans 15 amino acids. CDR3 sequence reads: CASSLARAGNQPQHF. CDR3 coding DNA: TGTGCCAGCAGCTTAGCTCGGGCGGGGAATCAGCCCCAGCATTTT.

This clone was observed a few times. The CDR3 protein is CASNRDPNTGELFF. The CDR3, as DNA: TGTGCCAGCAACCGGGACCCAAACACCGGGGAGCTGTTTTTT. The chain recombines TRBV6-1 with TRBJ2-2; D possibly uses TRBD1 or TRBD2 (5 bases each). Germline V gives CDR1 MNHNS, CDR2 SASEGT. The CDR3 runs to 14 residues. Between the trimmed V and J ends, which lost 7 bases and 2 bases, there was a span of 11 bases.

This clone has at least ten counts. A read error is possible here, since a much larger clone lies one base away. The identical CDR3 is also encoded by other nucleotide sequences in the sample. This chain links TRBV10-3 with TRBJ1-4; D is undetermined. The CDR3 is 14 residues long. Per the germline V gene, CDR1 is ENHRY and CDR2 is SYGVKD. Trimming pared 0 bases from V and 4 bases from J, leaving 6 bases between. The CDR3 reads CAISESRDNEKLFF. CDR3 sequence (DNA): TGTGCCATCAGTGAGTCTAGGGATAATGAAAAACTGTTTTTT.

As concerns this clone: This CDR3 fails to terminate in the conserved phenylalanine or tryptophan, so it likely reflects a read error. The CDR3 DNA follows: TGTGCCAGCAGCTGGACTAGCGGTGAGACCCAGTACTCC. Its translation is CASSWTSGETQYS. The chain combines TRBV11-2 with TRBJ2-5; 10 nucleotides match TRBD2. Unmatched junction bases numbered 1, after V lost 4 bases and J lost 5 bases. Germline V gives CDR1 SGHAT, CDR2 FQNNGV. CDR3 size: 13 residues.

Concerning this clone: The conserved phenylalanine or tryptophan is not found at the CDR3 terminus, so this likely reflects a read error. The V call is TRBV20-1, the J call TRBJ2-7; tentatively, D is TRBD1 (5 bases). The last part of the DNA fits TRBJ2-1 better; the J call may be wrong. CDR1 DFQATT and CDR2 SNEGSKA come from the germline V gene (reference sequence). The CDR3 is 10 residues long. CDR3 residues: CSAGQYEQFY. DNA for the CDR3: TGCAGTGCTGGACAATACGAGCAGTTCTAT.

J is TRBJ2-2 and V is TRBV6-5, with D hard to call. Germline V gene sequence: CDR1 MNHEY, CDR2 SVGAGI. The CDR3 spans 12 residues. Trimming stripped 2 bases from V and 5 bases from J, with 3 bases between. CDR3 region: CASSYTTGELFF. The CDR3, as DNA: TGTGCCAGCAGTTACACTACCGGGGAGCTGTTTTTT.